The 31 T cell receptor beta chains presented below share a single source sample, sequenced in a study of graft-versus-host responses after intestinal transplantation. Sequenced by immunoSEQ multiplex PCR; TCRdb stores in-frame clones only, minus some. The profile shows nearly 100,000 clones, over 75% of them singletons. The sequences come from PBMCs, collected about 450 days after intestinal transplant. The receptors come from a human patient who received an intestinal transplant, so some T cells may come from the graft donor.

The chain recombines TRBV6-1 with TRBJ1-2; D is ambiguous. The CDR3 spans 15 residues. Germline V CDR1 and CDR2: MNHNS, SASEGT. The ends were cut back, 2 bases at V and 7 bases at J, with 17 bases in the middle. The CDR3 spells CASSESIVQPGGYTF. CDR3 DNA sequence: TGTGCCAGCAGTGAATCGATTGTCCAGCCCGGTGGCTACACCTTC.

In its sample, this clone was seen a few times. The gene calls are TRBV11-2 and TRBJ2-1; D possibly uses TRBD1 or TRBD2 (5 bases each). The V gene lost 7 bases and the J gene lost 3 bases, with 19 bases spanning the gap. Germline V gives CDR1 SGHAT, CDR2 FQNNGV. The CDR3 sequence is 16 residues long. The CDR3 DNA reads as TGTGCCAGCAACTTTCTCCGGGACGGGCACTACAATGAGCAGTTCTTC. It encodes CASNFLRDGHYNEQFF.

This clone was seen only once. The chain is built from TRBV11-2 and TRBJ1-6, with TRBD1 as a possible D gene (6 bases). The germline gives CDR1 SGHAT, CDR2 FQNNGV. The V end lost 5 bases, the J end lost 7 bases, and 15 bases lay between the germline ends. The CDR3 spans 15 residues. CDR3 bases: TGTGCCAGCAGCGGCGGTGGGGGCGCGAATTCACCCCTCCACTTT. Encoded protein: CASSGGGGANSPLHF.

The genes are TRBV7-3 and TRBJ1-1, with D perhaps TRBD1 (5 bases). Germline V gene lookup returns CDR1 SGHTA and CDR2 FQGTGA. The CDR3 is 14 amino acids. V gave up 5 bases and J gave up 2 bases, with 12 bases separating them. The CDR3 spells CASSPGHPNTEAFF. The DNA of the CDR3 is TGTGCCAGCAGCCCTGGACATCCAAACACTGAAGCTTTCTTT.

The chain couples TRBV6-4 to TRBJ1-6; 11 bases map to TRBD1. The V and J ends lost 2 bases and 7 bases, in that order; junction bases with no gene match: 1. This CDR3 comprises 15 residues. Per germline, CDR1 MRHNA and CDR2 SNTAGT. The DNA for the CDR3 is TGTGCCAGCAGTGACGGGACAGGGGGAAATTCACCCCTCCACTTT. Translation gives CASSDGTGGNSPLHF.

This chain joins TRBV2 and TRBJ2-7; 10 bases are a match to TRBD2. The CDR3 spans 15 residues. Losses at the gene ends were 2 bases for V and 4 bases for J; bases not matched to a gene: 5. CDR1 is SNHLY and CDR2 is FYNNEI in the germline V gene. DNA for the CDR3: TGTGCCAGCAGTGAACGGTCTAGCGGGGGTTACGAGCAGTACTTC. Its protein product is CASSERSSGGYEQYF. Full variable domain (outside the CDR3, taken from reference TRBV2 and TRBJ2-7): EPEVTQTPSHQVTQMGQEVILRCVPISNHLYFYWYRQILGQKVEFLVSFYNNEISEKSEIFDDQFSVERPDGSNFTLKIRSTKLEDSAMYFCASSERSSGGYEQYFGPGTRLTVT.

This clone came up many times. The chain uses TRBV6-4 and TRBJ2-1, with 10 nucleotides matching TRBD2. The CDR3 sequence is 15 residues long. Germline CDR1 reads MRHNA; CDR2 reads SNTAGT. J gave up 3 bases and V 6 bases, and 5 bases lay outside the gene matches. The CDR3 here is CASSEIAGGYNEQFF. The DNA for the CDR3 is TGTGCCAGCAGCGAAATAGCGGGGGGCTACAATGAGCAGTTCTTC.

V and J are TRBV7-3 and TRBJ1-6; tentatively, D is TRBD1 (5 bases). Trimming stripped 5 bases from V and 3 bases from J, with 11 bases between. CDR1 and CDR2 (germline): SGHTA, FQGTGA. The CDR3 runs to 15 residues. The CDR3 DNA sequence: TGTGCCAGCAGCCCGACAGTGGGCTATAATTCACCCCTCCACTTT. Protein product: CASSPTVGYNSPLHF.

This sequence joins TRBV10-3 and TRBJ2-2, with a weak D call TRBD2 (6 bases). Germline loops: CDR1 ENHRY, CDR2 SYGVKD. The V end lost 1 base, the J end lost 4 bases, and 13 bases lay between the germline ends. The CDR3 extends over 16 amino acids. The CDR3 DNA reads TGTGCCATCAGTGAGTTGTGGAGGGTGGGCACCGGGGAGCTGTTTTTT. Its protein is CAISELWRVGTGELFF.

The gene calls are TRBV25-1 and TRBJ1-2; D gene unclear. The V end lost 4 bases, the J end lost 3 bases, and 3 bases lay between the germline ends. Germline V CDR1 and CDR2: MGHDK, SYGVNS. The CDR3 runs 11 residues. The CDR3 region has the DNA TGTGCCAGCAGTGCCTACTATGGCTACACCTTC. This translates into CASSAYYGYTF.

V and J are TRBV11-2 and TRBJ1-2; D is uncertain. This CDR3 comprises 16 residues. Germline lookup yields CDR1 SGHAT and CDR2 FQNNGV. V was trimmed by 0 bases and J by 7 bases, leaving 18 bases between them. The CDR3 region is CASSLDLVATSLGYTF. CDR3 sequence (DNA): TGTGCCAGCAGCTTAGATCTCGTGGCAACTTCGCTTGGCTACACCTTC.

This sequence joins TRBV7-9 and TRBJ1-1; D unclear. The V and J ends lost 5 bases and 5 bases respectively, with 6 bases between them. Germline assignment: CDR1 SEHNR and CDR2 FQNEAQ (reference sequence). The CDR3 consists of 11 residues. CDR3 nucleotide sequence: TGTGCCAGCAGCCCGACGACTGAAGCTTTCTTT. Protein sequence: CASSPTTEAFF.

The V gene is TRBV13, the J gene TRBJ2-1; D not resolved. Trimming removed 5 bases at V and 3 bases at J, with 14 bases between. Germline V lookup: CDR1 PRHDT, CDR2 FYEKMQ (reference sequence). The CDR3 spans 15 residues. The CDR3 reads CASSPGRGLYNEQFF. The CDR3 DNA follows: TGTGCCAGCAGCCCCGGGCGCGGTCTCTACAATGAGCAGTTCTTC.

This clone showed up just once. The chain couples TRBV13 to TRBJ2-1; D is ambiguous. V was clipped by 2 bases and J by 8 bases, with 13 bases between them. The CDR3 loop spans 14 amino acids. Germline CDR1 is PRHDT and CDR2 is FYEKMQ (reference sequence). Here the CDR3 reads CASSLRASRDEQFF. Here the CDR3 DNA reads TGTGCCAGCAGCTTACGAGCTAGTAGGGATGAGCAGTTCTTC. Based on the CDR3 plus reference TRBV13 and TRBJ2-1, the full variable domain is AAGVIQSPRHLIKEKRETATLKCYPIPRHDTVYWYQQGPGQDPQFLISFYEKMQSDKGSIPDRFSAQQFSDYHSELNMSSLELGDSALYFCASSLRASRDEQFFGPGTRLTVL.

This rearrangement joins TRBV5-4 to TRBJ2-3; TRBD1 agrees at 7 bases. Trimming took 4 bases from V and 2 from J; bases not matched to a gene: 7. The germline CDR1 and CDR2 sequences are SGHNT and YYREEE (reference sequence). This CDR3 contains 15 residues. The CDR3: CASSPGQRLTDTQYF. In DNA, the CDR3 is TGTGCCAGCAGCCCGGGACAGAGACTCACAGATACGCAGTATTTT.

The gene calls are TRBV9 and TRBJ2-3, with 11 bases aligning to TRBD2. V lost 6 bases, J lost 4 bases, and 10 bases stayed unmatched. There are 16 residues in the CDR3. The V gene's germline CDR1 is SGDLS and CDR2 YYNGEE. CDR3 amino acids: CASTPYSGGAADTQYF. The CDR3 region has the DNA TGTGCCAGCACCCCTTATAGCGGGGGGGCCGCAGATACGCAGTATTTT.

The rearrangement links TRBV13 to TRBJ1-2, with TRBD1 matching over 9 bases. The CDR3 covers 15 residues. CDR1 and CDR2 (germline): PRHDT, FYEKMQ (reference sequence). J gave up 4 bases and V 5 bases, and 8 bases lay outside the gene matches. CDR3: CASSTERQGVYGYTF. CDR3 nucleotides: TGTGCCAGCAGCACCGAAAGACAGGGGGTCTATGGCTACACCTTC.

This rearrangement joins TRBV5-5 to TRBJ2-3; D gene unclear. V shed 4 bases and J shed 0 bases, with 18 bases lying between them. This CDR3 is 17 amino acids long. Germline V gives CDR1 SGHKS, CDR2 YYEKEE (reference sequence). The CDR3 region has the DNA TGTGCCAGCAGCCATCCGAGGAGCCCCTTCAGCACAGATACGCAGTATTTT. It is translated as CASSHPRSPFSTDTQYF.

The sample holds one count of this clone. The chain couples TRBV12-5 to TRBJ2-5; TRBD2 matches 12 bases. From germline, CDR1 is LGHNT and CDR2 FRNRAP. J gave up 4 bases and V 0 bases, and 9 bases lay outside the gene matches. The CDR3 runs 18 residues. The CDR3 nucleotides read TGTGCTAGTGGTTTGGTAAGGACTAGCGGGGAGAAGGGAGAGACCCAGTACTTC. Its translation is CASGLVRTSGEKGETQYF.

This chain uses TRBV25-1 with TRBJ1-1; a possible D gene is TRBD1 (6 bases). Deletions cut 8 bases from V and 4 bases from J, with 20 bases between. Per germline, CDR1 MGHDK and CDR2 SYGVNS. This CDR3 has 15 amino acids. The CDR3 loop is CASRSVTGEATEAFF. DNA of the CDR3: TGTGCCAGCCGGTCCGTGACAGGCGAGGCCACTGAAGCTTTCTTT.

The chain links TRBV4-1 to TRBJ2-7; D is unresolved. The CDR3 covers 15 residues. V lost 0 bases, J lost 2 bases, and 11 bases lay in between. Germline V gives CDR1 MGHRA, CDR2 YSYEKL. CDR3 in DNA: TGCGCCAGCAGCCAAGAGGACGGTCCAGCCTACGAGCAGTACTTC. It yields the protein CASSQEDGPAYEQYF.

The CDR3 is CASSYRENEKLFF. The CDR3 DNA sequence: TGTGCCAGCAGTTACAGGGAGAATGAAAAACTGTTTTTT. V is TRBV2 and J is TRBJ1-4; D possibly corresponds to TRBD1 (6 bases). Per germline, CDR1 SNHLY and CDR2 FYNNEI. V lost 5 bases to trimming and J lost 5 bases, with 9 bases between them. The CDR3 covers 13 residues.

V and J are TRBV6-5 and TRBJ1-5, with TRBD1 as a possible D gene (6 bases). The CDR3 loop spans 15 amino acids. Between the trimmed V and J ends, which lost 6 bases and 2 bases, there was a span of 14 bases. The germline V gene encodes CDR1 MNHEY and CDR2 SVGAGI. The CDR3 is CASRNRVGGNQPQHF. CDR3 nucleotides: TGTGCCAGCAGGAACAGGGTTGGGGGCAATCAGCCCCAGCATTTT.

This clone was recorded only once. The CDR3 sequence is CASSSFGGPQETQYF. CDR3 DNA sequence: TGTGCCAGCAGCTCGTTCGGGGGCCCCCAAGAGACCCAGTACTTC. The J gene is TRBJ2-5, the V gene TRBV11-2; D is tentatively TRBD1 or TRBD2 (6 bases each). Looked up from germline, CDR1 is SGHAT and CDR2 is FQNNGV. This CDR3 comprises 15 residues. The V gene lost 4 bases and the J gene lost 1 base, with 13 bases spanning the gap.

V usage is TRBV29-1 and J usage is TRBJ2-3, with TRBD1 matching over 9 bases. CDR3 length: 15 residues. V shed 0 bases, J shed 4 bases, and the junction held 5 bases outside the gene matches. CDR1 is SQVTM, CDR2 ANQGSEA, per germline. Here the CDR3 DNA reads TGCAGCGTTGAAGATGGGGACAGGGAGGCAGATACGCAGTATTTT. Amino acids: CSVEDGDREADTQYF.

The V gene is TRBV18, the J gene TRBJ2-7, with D possibly called TRBD1 or TRBD2 (5 bases each). The CDR3 is made up of 15 amino acids. V was shortened by 0 bases and J by 2 bases, with 11 bases between the two germline ends. Germline CDR1 KGHSH, CDR2 LQKENI. CDR3 sequence reads: CASSPPGAETYEQYF. Here the CDR3 DNA reads TGTGCCAGCTCACCACCCGGGGCCGAAACCTACGAGCAGTACTTC.

Concerning this clone: This same CDR3 is encoded by further DNA sequences in the sample. The chain couples TRBV5-1 to TRBJ2-7, with D unresolved. The CDR3 runs 12 residues. Germline CDR1 SGHRS, CDR2 YFSETQ. The V and J ends lost 0 bases and 3 bases respectively, with 4 bases between them. Written as DNA, the CDR3 is TGCGCCAGCAGCTTGGGAGGCTACGAGCAGTACTTC. This codes for CASSLGGYEQYF.

The rearrangement joins TRBV6-5 to TRBJ2-6, with D uncertain. Germline V lookup: CDR1 MNHEY, CDR2 SVGAGI. Trimming removed 8 bases at V and 4 bases at J, with 12 bases between. The CDR3 spans 14 residues. The CDR3 reads CASRLGSGANVLTF. CDR3 DNA sequence: TGTGCCAGCCGCCTGGGGTCCGGGGCCAACGTCCTGACTTTC.

The chain has TRBV7-8 and TRBJ2-7, with TRBD1 matching 10 bases. Germline V CDR1 and CDR2: SGHVS, FQNEAQ. This CDR3 has 15 amino acids. Losses at the gene ends were 1 base for V and 4 bases for J; bases not matched to a gene: 4. DNA of the CDR3: TGTGCCAGCAGCTTAGTGGGGACAGGGGTGTACGAGCAGTACTTC. Its protein is CASSLVGTGVYEQYF.

The J gene is TRBJ1-5, the V gene TRBV7-6; a weak D match, TRBD1 (5 bases). The V gene lost 5 bases and the J gene lost 5 bases, with 10 bases spanning the gap. This CDR3 is built from 13 residues. Germline CDR1 reads SGHVS; CDR2 reads FNYEAQ. The CDR3 here is CASSTDIYQPQHF. CDR3 in DNA: TGTGCCAGCAGCACGGACATTTATCAGCCCCAGCATTTT.

This chain links TRBV9 with TRBJ1-2; maybe TRBD1 (5 bases). This CDR3 comprises 16 residues. Deletions cut 3 bases from V and 2 bases from J, with 17 bases between. The germline CDR1 and CDR2 sequences are SGDLS and YYNGEE. The CDR3 coding sequence is TGTGCCAGCAGCGGCAACAGACAGACCTTAAACTATGGCTACACCTTC. Translated: CASSGNRQTLNYGYTF.